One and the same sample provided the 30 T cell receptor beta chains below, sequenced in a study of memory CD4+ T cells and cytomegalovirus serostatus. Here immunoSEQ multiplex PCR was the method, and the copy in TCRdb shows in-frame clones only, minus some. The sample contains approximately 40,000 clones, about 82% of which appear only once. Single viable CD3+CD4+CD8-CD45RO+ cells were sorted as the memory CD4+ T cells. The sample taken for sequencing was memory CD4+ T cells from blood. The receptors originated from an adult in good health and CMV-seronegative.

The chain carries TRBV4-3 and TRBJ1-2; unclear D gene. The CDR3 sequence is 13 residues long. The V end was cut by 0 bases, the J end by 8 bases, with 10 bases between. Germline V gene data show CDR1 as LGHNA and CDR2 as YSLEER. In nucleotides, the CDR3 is TGCGCCAGCAGCCAAGAGCACAGTCAGGGCTACACCTTC. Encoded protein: CASSQEHSQGYTF.

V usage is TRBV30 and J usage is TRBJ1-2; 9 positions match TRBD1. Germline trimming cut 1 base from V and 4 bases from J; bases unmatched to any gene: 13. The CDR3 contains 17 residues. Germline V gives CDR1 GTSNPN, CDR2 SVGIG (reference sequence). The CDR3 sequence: CAWSALPPDRGLYGYTF. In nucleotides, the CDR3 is TGTGCCTGGAGTGCCCTACCCCCGGACAGGGGCCTCTATGGCTACACCTTC.

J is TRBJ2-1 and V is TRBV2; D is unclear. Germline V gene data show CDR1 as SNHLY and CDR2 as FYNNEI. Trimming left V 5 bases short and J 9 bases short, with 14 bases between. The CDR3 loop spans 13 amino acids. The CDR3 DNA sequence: TGTGCCAGCAGTCTAATAACCCGAGGTGAGCAGTTCTTC. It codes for CASSLITRGEQFF.

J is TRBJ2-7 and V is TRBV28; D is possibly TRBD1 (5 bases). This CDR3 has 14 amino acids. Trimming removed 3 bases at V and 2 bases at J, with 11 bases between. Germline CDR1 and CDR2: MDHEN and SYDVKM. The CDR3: CASSFRKDTYEQYF. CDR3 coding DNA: TGTGCCAGCAGTTTTAGAAAGGACACCTACGAGCAGTACTTC.

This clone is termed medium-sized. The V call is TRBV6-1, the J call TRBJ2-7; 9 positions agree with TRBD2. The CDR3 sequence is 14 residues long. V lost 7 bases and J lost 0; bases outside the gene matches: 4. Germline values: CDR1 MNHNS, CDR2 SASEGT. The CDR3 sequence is CASMKTSGSYEQYF. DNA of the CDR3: TGTGCCAGCATGAAGACTAGCGGCTCCTACGAGCAGTACTTC.

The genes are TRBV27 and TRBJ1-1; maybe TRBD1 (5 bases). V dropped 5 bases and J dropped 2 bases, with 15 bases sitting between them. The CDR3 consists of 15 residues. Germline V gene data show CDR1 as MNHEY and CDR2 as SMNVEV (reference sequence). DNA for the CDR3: TGTGCCAGCAGTCCACTGGGGGGTGGTAACACTGAAGCTTTCTTT. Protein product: CASSPLGGGNTEAFF.

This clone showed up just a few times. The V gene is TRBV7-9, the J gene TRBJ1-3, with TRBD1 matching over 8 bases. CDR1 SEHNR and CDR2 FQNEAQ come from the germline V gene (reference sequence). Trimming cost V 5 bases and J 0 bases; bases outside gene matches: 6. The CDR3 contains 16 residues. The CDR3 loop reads CASSAGTGSSGNTIYF. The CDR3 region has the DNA TGTGCCAGCAGCGCGGGGACAGGAAGCTCTGGAAACACCATATATTTT.

CDR3 sequence: CASSLRRGNGHQPQHF. CDR3 nucleotides: TGTGCCAGCAGCTTACGACGGGGTAATGGGCATCAGCCCCAGCATTTT. The genes are TRBV7-3 and TRBJ1-5, with no clear D. CDR1 SGHTA and CDR2 FQGTGA come from the germline V gene. CDR3 size: 16 residues. Trimming shortened V by 2 bases and J by 5 bases, and 16 bases separated the two germline ends.

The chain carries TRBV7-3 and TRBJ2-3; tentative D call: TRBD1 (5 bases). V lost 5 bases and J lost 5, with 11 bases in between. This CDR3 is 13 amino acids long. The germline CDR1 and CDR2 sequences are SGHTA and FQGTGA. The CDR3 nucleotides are TGTGCCAGCAGCCCCCCAAGGGGAGATACGCAGTATTTT. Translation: CASSPPRGDTQYF.

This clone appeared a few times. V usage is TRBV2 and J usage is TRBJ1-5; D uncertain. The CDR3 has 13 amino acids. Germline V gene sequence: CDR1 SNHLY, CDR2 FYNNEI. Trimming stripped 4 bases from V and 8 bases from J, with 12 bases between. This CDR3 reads CASSGPPGEPQHF. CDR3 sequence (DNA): TGTGCCAGCAGTGGGCCGCCCGGAGAGCCCCAGCATTTT.

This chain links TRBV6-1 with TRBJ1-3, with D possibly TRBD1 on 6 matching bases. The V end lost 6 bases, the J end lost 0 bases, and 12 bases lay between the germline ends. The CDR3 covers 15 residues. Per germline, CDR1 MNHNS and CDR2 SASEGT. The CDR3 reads CASRTTGPSGNTIYF. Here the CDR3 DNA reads TGTGCCAGCAGAACAACAGGGCCCTCTGGAAACACCATATATTTT.

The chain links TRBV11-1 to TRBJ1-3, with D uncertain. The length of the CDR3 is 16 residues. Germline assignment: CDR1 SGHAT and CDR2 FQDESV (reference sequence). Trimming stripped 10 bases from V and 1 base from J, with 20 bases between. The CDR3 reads CAIRQSLLASGNTIYF. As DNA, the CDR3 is TGTGCCATACGCCAGAGCCTATTAGCATCTGGAAACACCATATATTTT.

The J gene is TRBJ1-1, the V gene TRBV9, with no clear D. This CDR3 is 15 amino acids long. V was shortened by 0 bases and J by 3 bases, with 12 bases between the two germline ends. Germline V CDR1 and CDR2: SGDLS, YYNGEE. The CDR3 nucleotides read TGTGCCAGCAGCGTAGGCTCAGAATGGGACACTGAAGCTTTCTTT. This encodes CASSVGSEWDTEAFF.

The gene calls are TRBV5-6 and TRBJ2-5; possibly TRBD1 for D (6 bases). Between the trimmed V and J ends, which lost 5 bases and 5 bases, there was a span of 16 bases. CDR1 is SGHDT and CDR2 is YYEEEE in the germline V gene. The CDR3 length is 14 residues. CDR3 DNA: TGTGCCAGCAGTACGGGTCTCCAGGGGGAGACCCAGTACTTC. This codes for CASSTGLQGETQYF.

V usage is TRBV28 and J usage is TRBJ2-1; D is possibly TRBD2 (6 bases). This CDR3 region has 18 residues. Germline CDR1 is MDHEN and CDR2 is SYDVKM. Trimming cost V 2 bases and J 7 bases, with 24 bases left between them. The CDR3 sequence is CASSLVQAPGRRGNEQFF. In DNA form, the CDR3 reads TGTGCCAGCAGTTTAGTCCAGGCCCCAGGGCGGCGGGGTAATGAGCAGTTCTTC.

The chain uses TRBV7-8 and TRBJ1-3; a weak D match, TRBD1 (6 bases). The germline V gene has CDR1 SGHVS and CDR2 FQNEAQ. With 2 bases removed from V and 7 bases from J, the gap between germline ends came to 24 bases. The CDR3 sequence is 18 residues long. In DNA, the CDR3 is TGTGCCAGCAGCTTAATGGTTCAGTCCAGGGACAAGGGGAACACCATATATTTT. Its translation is CASSLMVQSRDKGNTIYF.

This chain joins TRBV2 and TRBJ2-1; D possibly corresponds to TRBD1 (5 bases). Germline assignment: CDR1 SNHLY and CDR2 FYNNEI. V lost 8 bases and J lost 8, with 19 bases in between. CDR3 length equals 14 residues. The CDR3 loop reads CASSLAQGGHEQFF. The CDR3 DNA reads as TGTGCCAGCTCTCTCGCCCAGGGCGGCCATGAGCAGTTCTTC.

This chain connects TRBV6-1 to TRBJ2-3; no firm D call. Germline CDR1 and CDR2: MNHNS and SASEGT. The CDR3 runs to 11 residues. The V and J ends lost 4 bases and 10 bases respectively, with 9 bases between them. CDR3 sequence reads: CASSVGGSQYF. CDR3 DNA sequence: TGTGCCAGCAGTGTGGGTGGTTCGCAGTATTTT.

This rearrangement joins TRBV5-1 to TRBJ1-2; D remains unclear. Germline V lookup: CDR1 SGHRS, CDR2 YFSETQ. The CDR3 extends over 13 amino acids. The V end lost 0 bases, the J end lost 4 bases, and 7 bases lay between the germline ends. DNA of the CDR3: TGCGCCAGCAGCTTGGGGGCAGCCTATGGCTACACCTTC. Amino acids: CASSLGAAYGYTF.

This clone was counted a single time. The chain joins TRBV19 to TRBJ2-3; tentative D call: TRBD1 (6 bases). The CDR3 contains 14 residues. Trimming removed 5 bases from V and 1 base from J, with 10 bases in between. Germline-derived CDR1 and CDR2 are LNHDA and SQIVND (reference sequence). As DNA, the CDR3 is TGTGCCAGTAGTCAGGGGCCCCGCACAGATACGCAGTATTTT. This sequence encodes CASSQGPRTDTQYF.

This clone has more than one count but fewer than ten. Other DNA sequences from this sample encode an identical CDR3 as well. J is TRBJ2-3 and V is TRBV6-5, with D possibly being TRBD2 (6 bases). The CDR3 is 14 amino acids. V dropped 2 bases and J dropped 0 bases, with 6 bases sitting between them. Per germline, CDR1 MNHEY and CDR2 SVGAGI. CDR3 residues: CASSYGGSTDTQYF. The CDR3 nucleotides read TGTGCCAGCAGTTACGGGGGGAGCACAGATACGCAGTATTTT.

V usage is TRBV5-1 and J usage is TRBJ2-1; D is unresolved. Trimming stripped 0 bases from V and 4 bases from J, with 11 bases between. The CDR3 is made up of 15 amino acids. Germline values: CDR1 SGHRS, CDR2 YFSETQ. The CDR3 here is CASSLVSSAYNEQFF. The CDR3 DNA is TGCGCCAGCAGCTTGGTTTCCAGCGCTTACAATGAGCAGTTCTTC.

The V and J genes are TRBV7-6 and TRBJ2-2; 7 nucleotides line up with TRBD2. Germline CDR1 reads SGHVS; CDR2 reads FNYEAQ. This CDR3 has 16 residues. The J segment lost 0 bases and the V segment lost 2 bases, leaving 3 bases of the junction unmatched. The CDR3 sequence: CASSLHSGTNTGELFF. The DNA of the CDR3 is TGTGCCAGCAGCTTACACAGCGGGACGAACACCGGGGAGCTGTTTTTT.

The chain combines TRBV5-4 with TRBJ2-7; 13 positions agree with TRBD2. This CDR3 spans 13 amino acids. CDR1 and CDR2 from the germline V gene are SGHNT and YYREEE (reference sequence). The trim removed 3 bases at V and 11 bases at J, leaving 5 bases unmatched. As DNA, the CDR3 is TGTGCCAGCAGCTCACTAGCGGGAGGGCGGAAGTACTTC. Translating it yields CASSSLAGGRKYF.

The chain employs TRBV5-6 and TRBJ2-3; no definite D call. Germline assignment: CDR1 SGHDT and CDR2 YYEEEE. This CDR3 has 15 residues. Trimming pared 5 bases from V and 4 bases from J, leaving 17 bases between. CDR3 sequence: CASRGRRGPSDTQYF. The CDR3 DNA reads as TGTGCCAGCAGGGGTCGGCGTGGTCCGTCAGATACGCAGTATTTT.

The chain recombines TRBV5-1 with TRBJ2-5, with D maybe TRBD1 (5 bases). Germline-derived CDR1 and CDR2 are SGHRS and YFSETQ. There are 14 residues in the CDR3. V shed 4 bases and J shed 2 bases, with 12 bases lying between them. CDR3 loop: CASSSFDSQETQYF. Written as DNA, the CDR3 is TGCGCCAGCAGCAGCTTCGACAGTCAAGAGACCCAGTACTTC.

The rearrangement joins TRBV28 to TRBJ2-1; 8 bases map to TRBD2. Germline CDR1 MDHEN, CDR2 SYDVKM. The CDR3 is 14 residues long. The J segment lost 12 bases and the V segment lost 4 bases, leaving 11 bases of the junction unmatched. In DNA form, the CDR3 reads TGTGCCAGCAGTTCGCTAGCGGGCGGCATATGGCAGTTCTTC. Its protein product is CASSSLAGGIWQFF.

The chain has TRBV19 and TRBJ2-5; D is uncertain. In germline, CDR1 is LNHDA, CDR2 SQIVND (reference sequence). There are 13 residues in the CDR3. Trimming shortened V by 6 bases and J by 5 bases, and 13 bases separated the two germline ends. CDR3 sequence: CASSPSTTETQYF. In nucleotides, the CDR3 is TGTGCCAGTAGCCCCTCGACGACGGAGACCCAGTACTTC. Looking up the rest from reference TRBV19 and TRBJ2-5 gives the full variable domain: DGGITQSPKYLFRKEGQNVTLSCEQNLNHDAMYWYRQDPGQGLRLIYYSQIVNDFQKGDIAEGYSVSREKKESFPLTVTSAQKNPTAFYLCASSPSTTETQYFGPGTRLLVL.

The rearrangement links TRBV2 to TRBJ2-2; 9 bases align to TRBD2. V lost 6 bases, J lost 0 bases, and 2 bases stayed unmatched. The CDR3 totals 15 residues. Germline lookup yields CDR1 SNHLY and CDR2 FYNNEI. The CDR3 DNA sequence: TGTGCCAGCAGGAGACTAGCGGCGAACACCGGGGAGCTGTTTTTT. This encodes CASRRLAANTGELFF.

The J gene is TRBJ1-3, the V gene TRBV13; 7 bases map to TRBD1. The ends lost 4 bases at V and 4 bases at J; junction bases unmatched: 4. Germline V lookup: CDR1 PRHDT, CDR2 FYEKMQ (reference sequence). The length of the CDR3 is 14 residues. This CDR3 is CASSSTGVGNTIYF. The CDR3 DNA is TGTGCCAGCAGCTCTACAGGGGTCGGAAACACCATATATTTT. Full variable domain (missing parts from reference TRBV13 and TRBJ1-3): AAGVIQSPRHLIKEKRETATLKCYPIPRHDTVYWYQQGPGQDPQFLISFYEKMQSDKGSIPDRFSAQQFSDYHSELNMSSLELGDSALYFCASSSTGVGNTIYFGEGSWLTVV.